The table lists the clone carrying this T cell receptor beta chain with a few counts. Its target is not known. It was 5'RACE with constant-segment primers that produced the TCR alpha and TCR beta cDNA libraries, which carried sample barcodes and UMIs. TCRdb independently ran MiXCR on the 5' RACE reads; one entry per CDR3 protein. The profile shows roughly 130,000 distinct CDR3 sequences, around 6.3% of them singletons. This record comes from a study of T-cell memory formation after mild COVID-19. Overall study context: The two donors had largely donor-specific TCR clusters.

Overall study findings and caveats: There were some responding clones in pre-infection memory, which suggested that cross-reactive memory had joined. The main location of contracting CD4+ clones was CM and EM, and that of contracting CD8+ clones was EMRA.

This sequence was found in an adult woman who had mild COVID-19 (a few samples of this study predate the infection). Cell type and time point are not known. The sample consisted of PBMCs or a T cell subset sorted from them (not recorded which).

This CDR3 reads CASSYGTLGGEQFF. The CDR3 nucleotides read TGTGCCAGCAGCTACGGGACCCTCGGGGGCGAGCAGTTCTTC. The chain employs TRBV11-2 and TRBJ2-1, with D perhaps given as TRBD1 or TRBD2 (6 bases each). The CDR3 length is 14 residues. Germline values: CDR1 SGHAT, CDR2 FQNNGV. V was shortened by 4 bases and J by 10 bases, with 17 bases between the two germline ends.